Following are 9 T cell receptor beta chains from one sample sequenced in a study of blood T cell repertoires in COVID-19. Profiled with immunoSEQ multiplex PCR; TCRdb holds only in-frame clones, not every one. The table lists over 250,000 clones, about 85% of them singletons, with 13% in the top ten. The sample was peripheral blood. Every receptor here comes from a human donor in a cohort sampled during active COVID-19.

The gene calls are TRBV28 and TRBJ2-7; maybe TRBD1 (5 bases). V was pared by 2 bases and J by 2 bases, with 13 bases between. Germline-derived CDR1 and CDR2 are MDHEN and SYDVKM. This CDR3 contains 15 residues. In nucleotides, the CDR3 is TGTGCCAGCAGTTTAAGCAGGGCAGGCACCTACGAGCAGTACTTC. Its translation is CASSLSRAGTYEQYF.

The rearrangement uses TRBV18 and TRBJ1-4, with 10 bases lining up with TRBD1. The CDR3 is 20 residues long. The germline CDR1 and CDR2 sequences are KGHSH and LQKENI. J gave up 5 bases and V 3 bases, and 18 bases lay outside the gene matches. The CDR3 is CASSPKVVGTGVHANEKLFF. CDR3 sequence (DNA): TGTGCCAGCTCACCGAAGGTGGTAGGGACAGGGGTCCACGCGAATGAAAAACTGTTTTTT.

The chain joins TRBV11-2 to TRBJ2-5; 8 nucleotides line up with TRBD1. The V and J ends lost 7 bases and 2 bases, in that order; junction bases with no gene match: 3. This CDR3 is built from 13 residues. Germline V CDR1 and CDR2: SGHAT, FQNNGV. The CDR3 DNA reads TGTGCCAGCAATCAGGGGGCACAAGAGACCCAGTACTTC. This sequence encodes CASNQGAQETQYF.

The rearrangement joins TRBV9 to TRBJ2-7; the match to TRBD2 covers 10 bases. V gave up 2 bases and J gave up 3 bases; unmatched junction bases: 11. CDR3 length: 17 residues. Germline CDR1 SGDLS, CDR2 YYNGEE. CDR3 in DNA: TGTGCCAGCAGCGTCAGCTCTAGCGGGAGAGGGGTCTACGAGCAGTACTTC. It codes for CASSVSSSGRGVYEQYF.

The genes are TRBV5-6 and TRBJ1-5; D unresolved. Trimming removed 4 bases at V and 4 bases at J, with 12 bases between. CDR3 length: 14 residues. CDR1 is SGHDT and CDR2 is YYEEEE in the germline V gene. In DNA form, the CDR3 reads TGTGCCAGCAGCCGATCGGGTCGGAATCAGCCCCAGCATTTT. Its protein product is CASSRSGRNQPQHF. Looking up the rest from reference TRBV5-6 and TRBJ1-5 gives the full variable domain: DAGVTQSPTHLIKTRGQQVTLRCSPKSGHDTVSWYQQALGQGPQFIFQYYEEEERQRGNFPDRFSGHQFPNYSSELNVNALLLGDSALYLCASSRSGRNQPQHFGDGTRLSIL.

The chain employs TRBV19 and TRBJ1-5; a possible D gene is TRBD1 (5 bases). The CDR3 has 14 amino acids. V was clipped by 4 bases and J by 7 bases, with 14 bases between them. Germline lookup yields CDR1 LNHDA and CDR2 SQIVND (reference sequence). The CDR3 sequence is CASSTDSVSQPQHF. The CDR3 nucleotides are TGTGCCAGTAGTACCGACAGTGTTAGCCAGCCCCAGCATTTT.

The rearrangement uses TRBV6-5 and TRBJ2-5; D might be TRBD2 (5 bases). CDR3 length: 13 amino acids. Germline-derived CDR1 and CDR2 are MNHEY and SVGAGI. Trimming cost V 0 bases and J 4 bases, with 6 bases left between them. CDR3 amino acids: CASSYSGVETQYF. The CDR3 bases are TGTGCCAGCAGTTACTCCGGGGTAGAGACCCAGTACTTC.

Here the CDR3 reads CASSLVPNTGELFF. DNA of the CDR3: TGCGCCAGCAGCTTGGTCCCAAACACCGGGGAGCTGTTTTTT. This chain uses TRBV5-1 with TRBJ2-2; no reliable D call. CDR3 size: 14 residues. Per germline, CDR1 SGHRS and CDR2 YFSETQ. The V gene lost 0 bases and the J gene lost 2 bases, with 5 bases spanning the gap.

The CDR3 DNA reads as TGTGCCAGCACGCGGGACAGGGTATTAGACGAGCAGTACTTC. Translating gives CASTRDRVLDEQYF. The chain recombines TRBV28 with TRBJ2-7; 9 nucleotides agree with TRBD1. Germline V gene sequence: CDR1 MDHEN, CDR2 SYDVKM. This CDR3 contains 14 residues. Unmatched junction bases numbered 9, after V lost 7 bases and J lost 5 bases.